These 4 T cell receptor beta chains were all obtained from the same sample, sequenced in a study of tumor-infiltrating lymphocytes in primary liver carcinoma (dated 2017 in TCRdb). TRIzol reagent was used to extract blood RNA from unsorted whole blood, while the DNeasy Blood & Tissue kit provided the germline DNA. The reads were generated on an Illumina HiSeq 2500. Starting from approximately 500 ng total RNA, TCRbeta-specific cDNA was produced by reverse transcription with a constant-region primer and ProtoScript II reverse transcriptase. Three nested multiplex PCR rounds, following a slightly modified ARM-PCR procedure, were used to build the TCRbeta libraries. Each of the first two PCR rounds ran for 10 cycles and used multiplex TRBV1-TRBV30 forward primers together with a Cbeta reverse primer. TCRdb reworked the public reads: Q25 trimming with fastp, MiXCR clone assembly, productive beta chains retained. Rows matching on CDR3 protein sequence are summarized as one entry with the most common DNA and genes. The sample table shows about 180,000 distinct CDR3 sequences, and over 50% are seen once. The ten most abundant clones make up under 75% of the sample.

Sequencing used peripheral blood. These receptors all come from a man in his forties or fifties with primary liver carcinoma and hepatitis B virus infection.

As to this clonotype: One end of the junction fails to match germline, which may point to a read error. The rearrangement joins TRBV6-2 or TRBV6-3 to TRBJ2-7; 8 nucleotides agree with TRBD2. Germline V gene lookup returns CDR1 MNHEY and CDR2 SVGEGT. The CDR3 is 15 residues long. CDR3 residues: CASNSGISGTYEQYF. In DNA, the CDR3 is TGTGCTAGCAATTCAGGCATTAGCGGGACCTACGAGCAGTACTTC.

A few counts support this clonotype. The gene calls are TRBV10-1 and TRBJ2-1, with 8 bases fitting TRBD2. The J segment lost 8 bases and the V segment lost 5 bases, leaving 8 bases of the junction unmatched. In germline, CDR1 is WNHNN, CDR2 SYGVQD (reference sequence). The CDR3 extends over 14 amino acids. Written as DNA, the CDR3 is TGCGCCAGCAGTTGGGGACTAGGCGGGGATGAGCAGTTCTTC. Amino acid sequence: CASSWGLGGDEQFF.

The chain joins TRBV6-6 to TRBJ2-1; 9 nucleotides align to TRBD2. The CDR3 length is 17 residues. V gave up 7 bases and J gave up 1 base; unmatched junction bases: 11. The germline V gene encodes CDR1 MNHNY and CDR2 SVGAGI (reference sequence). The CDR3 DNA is TGTGCCAGCACCCCTAGGGGCGGGAGGGGATCCTACAATGAGCAGTTCTTC. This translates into CASTPRGGRGSYNEQFF.

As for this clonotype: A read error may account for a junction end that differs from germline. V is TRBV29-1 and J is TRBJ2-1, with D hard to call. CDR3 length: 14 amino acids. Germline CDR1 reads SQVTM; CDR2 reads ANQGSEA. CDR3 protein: CSVAGSPTYNERFF. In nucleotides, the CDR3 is TGCAGCGTTGCAGGCAGCCCTACCTACAATGAGCGGTTCTTC.